This T cell receptor beta chain comes out of a study of blood T cell repertoires in COVID-19. In assigning cohorts, the study relied on participant-reported clinical history. TCRdb's copy holds only in-frame clones and misses some; the assay was immunoSEQ multiplex PCR. The sample carries approximately 210,000 clones, 82% recorded once. The sequence came from a man between 35 and 55 years old who had recovered from COVID-19. Sequenced material: PBMCs or T cells enriched from blood (not recorded which).

Written as DNA, the CDR3 is TGCAGCGTTAGCGGGGGGCAAGAGACCCAGTACTTC. Translating gives CSVSGGQETQYF. This chain joins TRBV29-1 and TRBJ2-5, with 9 bases lining up with TRBD2. Trimming cost V 5 bases and J 2 bases; bases outside gene matches: 0. The CDR3 spans 12 residues. Germline-derived CDR1 and CDR2 are SQVTM and ANQGSEA.